The 8 T cell receptor beta chains below all came from one sample that was sequenced in a study of regulatory T cells in long-lasting Graves disease. CDR3 regions were amplified by Arm-PCR using iRepertoire HTBI primers to build TCR beta libraries. MiXCR was run by TCRdb on the multiplex PCR reads, yielding one entry per CDR3 protein. The table has some 460,000 distinct CDR3 sequences, roughly 15% seen once. Time point meaning: newly diagnosed GD, antithyroid drugs for less than 3 months. Preparation of the TCR library used RNA extracted from PBMCs. In addition, the sample was reused for a study of T cells in Graves' hyperthyroidism and ophthalmopathy.

Sequencing was performed on peripheral blood mononuclear cells (PBMCs), taken at new diagnosis, from a patient treated with antithyroid drugs. The receptors here all came from a man in his forties or fifties with Graves disease.

This clonotype showed up just a few times. The chain couples TRBV13 to TRBJ2-4; 8 nucleotides match TRBD1. Germline CDR1 PRHDT, CDR2 FYEKMQ (reference sequence). The V gene end was trimmed by 4 bases and the J gene end by 3 bases; junction bases not matched to a gene: 14. CDR3 length equals 18 residues. This CDR3 reads CASSSTGEPTISKNIQYF. The CDR3 DNA sequence: TGTGCCAGCAGCTCGACAGGGGAGCCTACTATTAGCAAAAACATTCAGTACTTC.

This clonotype has at least ten counts. The chain has TRBV20-1 and TRBJ2-7; no reliable D call. Germline V gene sequence: CDR1 DFQATT, CDR2 SNEGSKA (reference sequence). Trimming shortened V by 3 bases and J by 6 bases, and 18 bases separated the two germline ends. This CDR3 spans 14 amino acids. In DNA, the CDR3 is TGCAGTGCTAGGCCCCCCCCGGAATCGGGCGAGCAGTACTTC. Translation gives CSARPPPESGEQYF.

At least ten counts were recorded for this clonotype. V usage is TRBV28 and J usage is TRBJ2-4; TRBD1 matches 9 bases. This CDR3 spans 14 amino acids. J lost 6 bases, V lost 5 bases, and 5 bases had no gene match. The V gene's germline CDR1 is MDHEN and CDR2 SYDVKM. As DNA, the CDR3 is TGTGCCAGCAGTCCTCCGGGACAGGGAAACATTCAGTACTTC. Translation: CASSPPGQGNIQYF.

V usage is TRBV7-6 and J usage is TRBJ2-2; TRBD1 is a possible D gene (5 bases). This CDR3 is 16 amino acids long. V shed 5 bases and J shed 2 bases, with 15 bases lying between them. CDR1 is SGHVS, CDR2 FNYEAQ, per germline. CDR3 in DNA: TGTGCCAGCAGCCCACGCCCAGGGCCAAACACCGGGGAGCTGTTTTTT. Translation gives CASSPRPGPNTGELFF.

The V call is TRBV20-1, the J call TRBJ1-5; D unclear. This CDR3 comprises 14 residues. V lost 0 bases, J lost 4 bases, and 10 bases lay in between. Germline values: CDR1 DFQATT, CDR2 SNEGSKA (reference sequence). CDR3: CSARDLNGNQPQHF. CDR3 coding DNA: TGCAGTGCTAGAGATCTTAACGGGAATCAGCCCCAGCATTTT.

This clonotype occurred many times. The chain uses TRBV7-2 and TRBJ2-1; D is ambiguous. V shed 4 bases and J shed 1 base, with 11 bases lying between them. Germline CDR1 SGHTA, CDR2 FQGNSA. The CDR3 totals 15 residues. The chain's CDR3 is CASSSGPISYNEQFF. As DNA, the CDR3 is TGTGCCAGCAGCTCAGGTCCTATTTCCTACAATGAGCAGTTCTTC.

At least ten counts were recorded for this clonotype. The rearrangement links TRBV12-3 or TRBV12-4 to TRBJ1-4; D is possibly TRBD1 (5 bases). Trimming shortened V by 2 bases and J by 8 bases, and 12 bases separated the two germline ends. This CDR3 is 14 amino acids long. In nucleotides, the CDR3 is TGTGCCAGCAGTTTACGGGGCGGACGGGAAAAACTGTTTTTT. Its protein is CASSLRGGREKLFF.

V is TRBV7-9 and J is TRBJ1-2; tentatively, D is TRBD1 (5 bases). The V end was cut by 1 base, the J end by 6 bases, with 12 bases between. The CDR3 runs to 14 residues. The germline V gene encodes CDR1 SEHNR and CDR2 FQNEAQ (reference sequence). CDR3 protein: CASSLGAGRNGYTF. The DNA for the CDR3 is TGTGCCAGCAGCTTAGGGGCAGGGAGGAATGGCTACACCTTC. The whole variable domain, filled in from reference TRBV7-9 and TRBJ1-2, reads DTGVSQNPRHKITKRGQNVTFRCDPISEHNRLYWYRQTLGQGPEFLTYFQNEAQLEKSRLLSDRFSAERPKGSFSTLEIQRTEQGDSAMYLCASSLGAGRNGYTFGSGTRLTVV.